A selection of T cell receptor beta chains follows, all from one sample in a study of brain T cells in children with intractable seizures. The table came from immunoSEQ multiplex PCR; TCRdb's copy has only in-frame clones and leaves some out. The sample comprises 110,000 or so clones, roughly 92% of which are singletons, and around 4% rests with the top ten. The specimen was peripheral blood, collected at surgery. The receptors derive from a boy younger than two with hemimegalencephaly and intractable seizures. Each CDR3 is given with its conserved first and last residue. Each record gives: CDR3 length, J gene, D gene, V gene, clone size, CDR3 DNA, CDR3 protein. A D gene is named only where the DNA matches it firmly. Expanded clones are given a class, and other clones once, few, many or no size at all.

13,TRBJ1-1,.,TRBV19,.,TGTGCCTCTTCGGCTCTAGGGAACACTGAAGCTTTCTTT,CASSALGNTEAFF
14,TRBJ1-1,.,TRBV7-9,.,TGTGCCAGCAGCTACCCAGGGGAGGGCACTGAAGCTTTCTTT,CASSYPGEGTEAFF
14,TRBJ1-3,.,TRBV2,.,TGTGCCAGCAGCGGACGGATCTCTGGAAACACCATATATTTT,CASSGRISGNTIYF
17,TRBJ2-2,TRBD2,TRBV4-1,.,TGCGCCAGCAGCCAAGCCCTAGCGGGAGTAAAGTTCGGGGAGCTGTTTTTT,CASSQALAGVKFGELFF
13,TRBJ1-3,.,TRBV7-6,.,TGTGCCAGCAGCGGGACAAAAGGAAACACCATATATTTT,CASSGTKGNTIYF
13,TRBJ2-3,.,TRBV7-2,.,TGTGCCAGCAGCGGTAGCCGCACAGATACGCAGTATTTT,CASSGSRTDTQYF
12,TRBJ1-1,.,TRBV28,once,TGTGCCAGCAGTGACATGAACACTGAAGCTTTCTTT,CASSDMNTEAFF
13,TRBJ2-7,.,TRBV27,.,TGTGCCAGCAGTTTTGACGCAAACTACGAGCAGTACTTC,CASSFDANYEQYF
17,TRBJ2-7,TRBD2,TRBV4-1,.,TGCGCCAGCAGCCAAGATAAGAGACTAGCGGGAGTTTACGAGCAGTACTTC,CASSQDKRLAGVYEQYF
14,TRBJ2-2,.,TRBV21-1,.,TGTGCCAGCCCACCAAGGGAGGCGACCGGGGAGCTGTTTTTT,CASPPREATGELFF
10,TRBJ2-7,.,TRBV30,.,TGTGCCTGGAGTGGGTACGAGCAGTACTTC,CAWSGYEQYF
13,TRBJ2-7,.,TRBV5-4,.,TGTGCCAGCAGCTTGCCAAGGGCGGTCGAGCAGTACTTC,CASSLPRAVEQYF
16,TRBJ1-1,.,TRBV18,.,TGTGCCAGCTCACCAACTCCAGGGGTACGGGACACTGAAGCTTTCTTT,CASSPTPGVRDTEAFF
13,TRBJ1-2,TRBD1,TRBV6-1,once,TGTGCCAGCAGTGAACAGGGGGTCTATGGCTACACCTTC,CASSEQGVYGYTF
12,TRBJ2-1,.,TRBV7-9,.,TGTGCCAGCAGCTTTGGTTACAATGAGCAGTTCTTC,CASSFGYNEQFF
14,TRBJ2-2,.,TRBV7-2,.,TGTGCCAGCAGCTTAGCCGCGAACACCGGGGAGCTGTTTTTT,CASSLAANTGELFF
17,TRBJ2-7,.,TRBV27,.,TGTGCCAGCAGTTTCATCGGAGCGGCCCTCGCTCAGGGCGAGCAGTACTTC,CASSFIGAALAQGEQYF
16,TRBJ1-3,TRBD1,TRBV27,.,TGTGCCAGCAGCATCAGACAGGGACTCTCTGGAAACACCATATATTTT,CASSIRQGLSGNTIYF